This T cell receptor beta chain was observed in a study of blood T cell repertoires in COVID-19. Study-level information: COVID-19 samples collected from the United States, Italy and Spain covered acute and convalescent phases. Nucleic acid was either cDNA or gDNA, and it came from T cells, B-cell-depleted T cells, or PBMCs.

The repertoire was sequenced with immunoSEQ multiplex PCR; TCRdb's copy has only in-frame clones and lacks some. Here the sample spans roughly 90,000 clones, around four fifths being singletons. The CDR3 has 14 amino acids. V was pared by 2 bases and J by 1 base, with 9 bases between. Germline V lookup: CDR1 GTSNPN, CDR2 SVGIG (reference sequence). The V call is TRBV30, the J call TRBJ1-5; D call uncertain. This receptor was obtained from a woman aged 70 to 79 with acute or convalescent COVID-19. Sequencing was done on a sample of peripheral blood. In nucleotides, the CDR3 is TGTGCCTGGAGTTTCAGTTCCAGCAATCAGCCCCAGCATTTT. Translating it yields CAWSFSSSNQPQHF.